The 19 T cell receptor beta chains below all came from one sample that was sequenced in a study of cytomegalovirus exposure and HLA in healthy donors. The assay was immunoSEQ multiplex PCR, and TCRdb's table has in-frame clones only and misses some. Found here are some 200,000 clones, around 84% of them singletons; the top ten hold 13%. Sequencing was done on a sample of PBMCs. These receptors originate from a woman aged 25 to 39 in good health and CMV-seropositive.

The V gene is TRBV18, the J gene TRBJ2-7; 8 bases match TRBD1. CDR1 is KGHSH, CDR2 LQKENI, per germline. CDR3 length: 14 residues. V lost 3 bases to trimming and J lost 3 bases; unmatched junction nucleotides: 4. In nucleotides, the CDR3 is TGTGCCAGCTCACCGAGACAGGGGAGCTACGAGCAGTACTTC. It encodes CASSPRQGSYEQYF. The complete variable domain, with remaining parts taken from reference TRBV18 and TRBJ2-7, reads NAGVMQNPRHLVRRRGQEARLRCSPMKGHSHVYWYRQLPEEGLKFMVYLQKENIIDESGMPKERFSAEFPKEGPSILRIQQVVRGDSAAYFCASSPRQGSYEQYFGPGTRLTVT.

The chain combines TRBV9 with TRBJ1-1, with D possibly TRBD1 on 5 matching bases. This CDR3 is built from 15 residues. From germline, CDR1 is SGDLS and CDR2 YYNGEE. Trimming cost V 4 bases and J 0 bases, with 13 bases left between them. CDR3 DNA: TGTGCCAGCAGCCCTGCGGGACGGATGAACACTGAAGCTTTCTTT. This gives the protein CASSPAGRMNTEAFF.

The V gene is TRBV5-6, the J gene TRBJ1-1; 10 bases line up with TRBD1. From germline, CDR1 is SGHDT and CDR2 YYEEEE. The CDR3 totals 18 residues. The V gene end was trimmed by 4 bases and the J gene end by 1 base; junction bases not matched to a gene: 13. The CDR3 loop reads CASSQKLGGQGGNTEAFF. DNA of the CDR3: TGTGCCAGCAGCCAGAAATTGGGAGGACAGGGGGGGAACACTGAAGCTTTCTTT.

The rearrangement joins TRBV29-1 to TRBJ2-3; tentatively, D is TRBD2 (6 bases). Germline V gives CDR1 SQVTM, CDR2 ANQGSEA. V was shortened by 7 bases and J by 0 bases, with 23 bases between the two germline ends. This CDR3 contains 17 residues. In nucleotides, the CDR3 is TGCAGCGCCCTGATAGCGGCAGGTTTCGTCAGCACAGATACGCAGTATTTT. This translates into CSALIAAGFVSTDTQYF.

Points on this clone: An end of the junction does not agree with germline; a read error may underlie this. The chain couples TRBV27 to TRBJ2-7; 9 positions agree with TRBD1. Germline V gene sequence: CDR1 MNHEY, CDR2 SMNVEV (reference sequence). The CDR3 extends over 17 amino acids. The chain's CDR3 is CASSISSGTGIPYEQYF. In DNA, the CDR3 is TGTGCCAGCAGTATATCTTCCGGGACAGGGATTCCCTACGAGCAGTACTTC.

The V call is TRBV2, the J call TRBJ2-7; D gene ambiguous. Per the germline V gene, CDR1 is SNHLY and CDR2 is FYNNEI. Trimming left V 2 bases short and J 3 bases short, with 11 bases between. This CDR3 is built from 14 residues. The CDR3 nucleotides are TGTGCCAGCAGTGAACCCCTTAATAACTACGAGCAGTACTTC. Translating it yields CASSEPLNNYEQYF. The full variable domain, in which reference TRBV2 and TRBJ2-7 provide the parts outside the CDR3, is EPEVTQTPSHQVTQMGQEVILRCVPISNHLYFYWYRQILGQKVEFLVSFYNNEISEKSEIFDDQFSVERPDGSNFTLKIRSTKLEDSAMYFCASSEPLNNYEQYFGPGTRLTVT.

Comment on this clone: Sequence at one end of the junction differs from germline and may be a read error. CDR3 region: CASSNSMNTEAFF. The DNA of the CDR3 is TGTGCCAGCAGTAACTCCATGAACACTGAAGCTTTCTTT. The J gene is TRBJ1-1, the V gene TRBV6-4; D ambiguous. Germline CDR1 is MRHNA and CDR2 is SNTAGT. This CDR3 is 13 amino acids long.

V usage is TRBV7-2 and J usage is TRBJ2-7; maybe TRBD2 (5 bases). The CDR3 is 16 amino acids. Germline V gene data show CDR1 as SGHTA and CDR2 as FQGNSA. The ends were cut back, 3 bases at V and 3 bases at J, with 18 bases in the middle. The CDR3 DNA is TGTGCCAGCAGCTTCCTCCCGTGGATGGGAGACTACGAGCAGTACTTC. This codes for CASSFLPWMGDYEQYF.

This clone was observed a few times. The J gene is TRBJ1-2, the V gene TRBV25-1; TRBD1 agrees at 7 bases. Losses at the gene ends were 6 bases for V and 1 base for J; bases not matched to a gene: 2. The CDR3 runs 13 residues. The V gene's germline CDR1 is MGHDK and CDR2 SYGVNS. Written as DNA, the CDR3 is TGTGCCAGCAGGGGACAGCATAACTATGGCTACACCTTC. Its translation is CASRGQHNYGYTF.

This sequence joins TRBV11-3 and TRBJ2-2, with D tentatively TRBD2 (5 bases). In germline, CDR1 is SGHNT, CDR2 YENEEA. The CDR3 has 14 amino acids. V was pared by 4 bases and J by 9 bases, with 15 bases between. CDR3: CASSSGLLDRELFF. CDR3 nucleotides: TGTGCCAGCAGCTCCGGACTTCTAGACAGGGAGCTGTTTTTT.

J is TRBJ2-7 and V is TRBV19; 11 bases line up with TRBD1. Trimming at V came to 5 bases and at J to 4 bases, leaving 4 bases not matched to a gene. Germline V gives CDR1 LNHDA, CDR2 SQIVND (reference sequence). This CDR3 has 14 amino acids. The CDR3 DNA reads as TGTGCCAGTAGTCGGGGACAGGGGGTATACGAGCAGTACTTC. Protein: CASSRGQGVYEQYF.

Comment on this clone: Other DNA sequences within the sample encode an identical CDR3. The V call is TRBV27, the J call TRBJ1-2; maybe TRBD1 (6 bases). Per germline, CDR1 MNHEY and CDR2 SMNVEV (reference sequence). Trimming removed 5 bases from V and 2 bases from J, with 9 bases in between. CDR3 size: 13 residues. In DNA form, the CDR3 reads TGTGCCAGCAGTCTACAGGGAAACTATGGCTACACCTTC. It translates to CASSLQGNYGYTF.

CDR3 bases: TGTGCCAGTACTCGGGACAGGGCGGTTATCGGGGAGCTGTTTTTT. Translation gives CASTRDRAVIGELFF. V usage is TRBV19 and J usage is TRBJ2-2; TRBD1 matches 9 bases. Germline CDR1 is LNHDA and CDR2 is SQIVND (reference sequence). The CDR3 is 15 residues long. With V trimmed by 7 bases and J by 7 bases, 10 bases remained unmatched. Full variable domain (missing parts from reference TRBV19 and TRBJ2-2): DGGITQSPKYLFRKEGQNVTLSCEQNLNHDAMYWYRQDPGQGLRLIYYSQIVNDFQKGDIAEGYSVSREKKESFPLTVTSAQKNPTAFYLCASTRDRAVIGELFFGEGSRLTVL.

This clone appeared a single time. The genes are TRBV6-1 and TRBJ1-2; D not resolved. The germline V gene has CDR1 MNHNS and CDR2 SASEGT. The CDR3 contains 12 residues. The V and J ends lost 8 bases and 4 bases respectively, with 11 bases between them. CDR3: CASGPDGYGYTF. The CDR3 bases are TGTGCCAGCGGCCCTGATGGCTATGGCTACACCTTC.

This chain uses TRBV27 with TRBJ1-4; weak D call: TRBD1 (6 bases). Trimming shortened V by 1 base and J by 3 bases, and 9 bases separated the two germline ends. The CDR3 loop spans 15 amino acids. Germline V gene data show CDR1 as MNHEY and CDR2 as SMNVEV (reference sequence). CDR3 coding DNA: TGTGCCAGCAGTTTATTCAGGGGACCTAATGAAAAACTGTTTTTT. Residues: CASSLFRGPNEKLFF.

This chain connects TRBV30 to TRBJ2-5; tentatively, D is TRBD2 (6 bases). The CDR3 covers 14 residues. V was shortened by 0 bases and J by 9 bases, with 17 bases between the two germline ends. CDR1 and CDR2 (germline): GTSNPN, SVGIG (reference sequence). CDR3 nucleotide sequence: TGTGCCTGGAGTGTAGGAGGGGCGGTGCTGGCCCAGTACTTC. As protein: CAWSVGGAVLAQYF.

V gene TRBV6-1 combines with J gene TRBJ2-3, with D possibly being TRBD2 (6 bases). The CDR3 totals 12 residues. The ends were cut back, 8 bases at V and 2 bases at J, with 8 bases in the middle. Looked up from germline, CDR1 is MNHNS and CDR2 is SASEGT. CDR3 DNA: TGTGCCAGCGGGGGGAACACAGATACGCAGTATTTT. This encodes CASGGNTDTQYF.

This chain joins TRBV28 and TRBJ2-7, with 12 bases matching TRBD2. J was trimmed by 5 bases and V by 5 bases; bases with no gene match: 7. Germline CDR1 MDHEN, CDR2 SYDVKM. The CDR3 contains 15 residues. The CDR3 spells CASSNPTSGRNEQYF. CDR3 nucleotide sequence: TGTGCCAGCAGTAATCCCACTAGCGGGAGGAACGAGCAGTACTTC.

The chain links TRBV5-1 to TRBJ2-7, with 8 positions matching TRBD2. The CDR3 covers 14 residues. Trimming at V came to 5 bases and at J to 6 bases, leaving 10 bases not matched to a gene. CDR1 is SGHRS and CDR2 is YFSETQ in the germline V gene. The CDR3 coding sequence is TGCGCCAGCAGTCCGGGACTAGAAGGCCTCGAGCAGTACTTC. Translation: CASSPGLEGLEQYF.